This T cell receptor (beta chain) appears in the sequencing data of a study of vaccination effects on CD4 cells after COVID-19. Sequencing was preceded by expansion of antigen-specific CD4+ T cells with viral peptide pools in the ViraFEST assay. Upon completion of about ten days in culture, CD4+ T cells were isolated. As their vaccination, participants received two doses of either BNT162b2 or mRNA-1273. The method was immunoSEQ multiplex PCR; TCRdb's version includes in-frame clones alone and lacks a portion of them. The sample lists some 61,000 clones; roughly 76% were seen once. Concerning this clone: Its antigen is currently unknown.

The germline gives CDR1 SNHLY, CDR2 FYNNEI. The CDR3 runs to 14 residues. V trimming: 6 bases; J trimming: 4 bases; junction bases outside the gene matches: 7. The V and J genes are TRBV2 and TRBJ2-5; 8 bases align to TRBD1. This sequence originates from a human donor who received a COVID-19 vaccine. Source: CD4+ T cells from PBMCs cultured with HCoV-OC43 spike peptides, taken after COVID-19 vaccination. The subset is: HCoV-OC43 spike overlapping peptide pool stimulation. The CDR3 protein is CASRSDRDGETQYF. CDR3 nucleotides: TGTGCCAGCAGATCGGACAGGGATGGAGAGACCCAGTACTTC.